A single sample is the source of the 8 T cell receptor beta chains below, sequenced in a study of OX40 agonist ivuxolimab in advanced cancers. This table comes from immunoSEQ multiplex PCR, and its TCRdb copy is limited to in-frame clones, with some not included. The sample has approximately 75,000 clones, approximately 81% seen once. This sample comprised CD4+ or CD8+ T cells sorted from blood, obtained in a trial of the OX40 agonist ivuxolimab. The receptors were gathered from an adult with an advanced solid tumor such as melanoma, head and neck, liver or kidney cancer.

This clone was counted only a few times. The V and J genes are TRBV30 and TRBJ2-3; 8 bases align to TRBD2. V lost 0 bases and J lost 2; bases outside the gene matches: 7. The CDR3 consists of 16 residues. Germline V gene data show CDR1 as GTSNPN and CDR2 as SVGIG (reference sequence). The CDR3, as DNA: TGTGCCTGGAGTGTAGAAAGGACTAGCATCACAGATACGCAGTATTTT. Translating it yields CAWSVERTSITDTQYF.

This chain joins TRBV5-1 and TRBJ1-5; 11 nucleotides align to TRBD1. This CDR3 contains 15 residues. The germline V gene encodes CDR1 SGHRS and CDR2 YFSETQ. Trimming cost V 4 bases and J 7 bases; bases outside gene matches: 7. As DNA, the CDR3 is TGCGCCAGCAGCACCGGACAGGGGGCAGGACAGCCCCAGCATTTT. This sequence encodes CASSTGQGAGQPQHF.

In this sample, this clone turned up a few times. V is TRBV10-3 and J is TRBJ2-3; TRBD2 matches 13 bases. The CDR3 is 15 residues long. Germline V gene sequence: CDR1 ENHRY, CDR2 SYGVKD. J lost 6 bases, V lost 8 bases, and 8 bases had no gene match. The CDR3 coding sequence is TGTGCCATCGGAACGGGACTAGCGGGGTCGGATACGCAGTATTTT. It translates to CAIGTGLAGSDTQYF.

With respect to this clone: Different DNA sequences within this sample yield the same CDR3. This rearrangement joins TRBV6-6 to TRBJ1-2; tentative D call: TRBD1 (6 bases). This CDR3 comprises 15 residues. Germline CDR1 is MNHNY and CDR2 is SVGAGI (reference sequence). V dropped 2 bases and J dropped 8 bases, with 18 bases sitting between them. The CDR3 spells CASSYGGASVEGYTF. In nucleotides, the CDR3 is TGTGCCAGCAGTTACGGGGGGGCCTCGGTAGAGGGCTACACCTTC.

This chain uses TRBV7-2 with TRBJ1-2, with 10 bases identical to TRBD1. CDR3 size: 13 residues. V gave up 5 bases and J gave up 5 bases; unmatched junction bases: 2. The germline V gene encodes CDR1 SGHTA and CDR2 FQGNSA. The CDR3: CASSPDRGYGYTF. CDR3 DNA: TGTGCCAGCAGCCCGGACAGGGGGTATGGCTACACCTTC.

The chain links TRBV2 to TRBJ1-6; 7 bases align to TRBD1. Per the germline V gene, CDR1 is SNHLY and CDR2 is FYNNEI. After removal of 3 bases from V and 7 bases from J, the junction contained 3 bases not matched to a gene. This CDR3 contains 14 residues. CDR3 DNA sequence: TGTGCCAGCAGTGAGGACAGGCCCAATTCACCCCTCCACTTT. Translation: CASSEDRPNSPLHF.

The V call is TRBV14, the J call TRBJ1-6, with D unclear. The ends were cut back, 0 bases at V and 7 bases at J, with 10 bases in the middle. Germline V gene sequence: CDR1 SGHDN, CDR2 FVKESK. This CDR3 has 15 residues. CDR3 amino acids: CASSQDELSNSPLHF. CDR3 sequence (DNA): TGTGCCAGCAGCCAAGACGAGCTCTCCAATTCACCCCTCCACTTT.

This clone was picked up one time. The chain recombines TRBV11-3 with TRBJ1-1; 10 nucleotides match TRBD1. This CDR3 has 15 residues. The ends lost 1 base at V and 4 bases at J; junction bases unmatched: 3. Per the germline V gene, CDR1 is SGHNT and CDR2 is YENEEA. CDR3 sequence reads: CASSLGGQGTTEAFF. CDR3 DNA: TGTGCCAGCAGCTTAGGGGGACAGGGGACCACTGAAGCTTTCTTT.